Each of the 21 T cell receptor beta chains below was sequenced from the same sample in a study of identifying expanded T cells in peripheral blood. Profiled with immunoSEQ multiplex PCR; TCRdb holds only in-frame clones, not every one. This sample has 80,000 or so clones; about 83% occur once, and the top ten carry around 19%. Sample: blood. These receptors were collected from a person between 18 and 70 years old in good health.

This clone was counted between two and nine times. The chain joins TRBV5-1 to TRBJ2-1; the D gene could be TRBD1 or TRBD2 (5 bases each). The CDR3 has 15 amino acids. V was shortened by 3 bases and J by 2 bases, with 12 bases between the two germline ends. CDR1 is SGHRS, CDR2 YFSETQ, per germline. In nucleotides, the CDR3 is TGCGCCAGCAGCTGGGACCATAAGCCCTACAATGAGCAGTTCTTC. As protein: CASSWDHKPYNEQFF.

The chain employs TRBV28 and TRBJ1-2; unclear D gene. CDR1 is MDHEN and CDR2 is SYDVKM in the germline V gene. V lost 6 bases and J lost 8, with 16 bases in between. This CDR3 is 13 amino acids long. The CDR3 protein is CASRSRDVGGYTF. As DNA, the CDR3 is TGTGCCAGCAGAAGCCGGGATGTGGGAGGCTACACCTTC.

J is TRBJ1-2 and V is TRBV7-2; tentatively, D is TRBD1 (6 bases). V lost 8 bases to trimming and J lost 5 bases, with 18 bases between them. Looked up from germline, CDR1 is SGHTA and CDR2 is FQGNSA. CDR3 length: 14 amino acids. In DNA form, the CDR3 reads TGTGCCAGCGGCCTCGGACAGAACACATATGGCTACACCTTC. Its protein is CASGLGQNTYGYTF.

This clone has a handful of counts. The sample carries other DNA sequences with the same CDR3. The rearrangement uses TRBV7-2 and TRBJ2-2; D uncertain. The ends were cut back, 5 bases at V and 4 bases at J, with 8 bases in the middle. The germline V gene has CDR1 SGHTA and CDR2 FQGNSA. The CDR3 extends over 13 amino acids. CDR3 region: CASSLTSTGELFF. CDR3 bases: TGTGCCAGCAGCCTCACGAGCACCGGGGAGCTGTTTTTT.

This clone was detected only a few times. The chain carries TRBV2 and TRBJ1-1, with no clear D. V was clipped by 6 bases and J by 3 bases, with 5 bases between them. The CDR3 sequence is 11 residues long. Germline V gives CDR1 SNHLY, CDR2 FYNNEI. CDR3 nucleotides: TGTGCCAGCAGAGAGGACACTGAAGCTTTCTTT. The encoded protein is CASREDTEAFF. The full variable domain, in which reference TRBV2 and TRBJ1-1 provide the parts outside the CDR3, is EPEVTQTPSHQVTQMGQEVILRCVPISNHLYFYWYRQILGQKVEFLVSFYNNEISEKSEIFDDQFSVERPDGSNFTLKIRSTKLEDSAMYFCASREDTEAFFGQGTRLTVV.

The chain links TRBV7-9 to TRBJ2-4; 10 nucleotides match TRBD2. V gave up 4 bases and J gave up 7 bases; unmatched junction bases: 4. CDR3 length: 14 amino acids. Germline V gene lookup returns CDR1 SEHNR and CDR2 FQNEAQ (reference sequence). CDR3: CASSWTSGGNIQYF. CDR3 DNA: TGTGCCAGCAGCTGGACTAGCGGAGGGAACATTCAGTACTTC.

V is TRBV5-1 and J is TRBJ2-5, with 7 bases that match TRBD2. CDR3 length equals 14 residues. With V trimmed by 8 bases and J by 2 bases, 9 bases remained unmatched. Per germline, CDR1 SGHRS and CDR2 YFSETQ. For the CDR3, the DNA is TGCGCCAGTAAATCCCGGGAGGAGCAAGAGACCCAGTACTTC. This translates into CASKSREEQETQYF.

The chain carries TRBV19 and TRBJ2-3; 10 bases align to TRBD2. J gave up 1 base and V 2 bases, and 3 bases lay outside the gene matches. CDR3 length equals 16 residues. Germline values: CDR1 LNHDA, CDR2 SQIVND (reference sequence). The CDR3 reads CASSIRTSGRTDTQYF. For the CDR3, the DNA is TGTGCCAGTAGTATAAGGACTAGCGGTCGCACAGATACGCAGTATTTT.

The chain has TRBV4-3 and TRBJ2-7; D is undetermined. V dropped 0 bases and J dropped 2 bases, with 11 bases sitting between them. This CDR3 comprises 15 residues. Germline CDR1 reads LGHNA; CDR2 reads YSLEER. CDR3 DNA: TGCGCCAGCAGCCAAGATTACCACGCTACCTACGAGCAGTACTTC. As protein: CASSQDYHATYEQYF.

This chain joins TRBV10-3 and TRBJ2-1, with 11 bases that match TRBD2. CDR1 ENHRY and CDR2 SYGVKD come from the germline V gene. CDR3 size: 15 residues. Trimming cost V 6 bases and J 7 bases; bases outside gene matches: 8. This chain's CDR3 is CAISPLAGGKNEQFF. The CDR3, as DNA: TGTGCCATCAGCCCTCTAGCGGGAGGTAAGAATGAGCAGTTCTTC.

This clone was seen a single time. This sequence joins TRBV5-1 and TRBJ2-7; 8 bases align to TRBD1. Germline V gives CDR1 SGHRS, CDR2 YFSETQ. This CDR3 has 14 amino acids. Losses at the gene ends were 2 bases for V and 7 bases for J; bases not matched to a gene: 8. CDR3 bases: TGCGCCAGCAGCTTAGACAGGGGAGGAGGTGAGCAGTACTTC. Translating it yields CASSLDRGGGEQYF. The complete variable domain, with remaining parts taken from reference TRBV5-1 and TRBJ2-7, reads KAGVTQTPRYLIKTRGQQVTLSCSPISGHRSVSWYQQTPGQGLQFLFEYFSETQRNKGNFPGRFSGRQFSNSRSEMNVSTLELGDSALYLCASSLDRGGGEQYFGPGTRLTVT.

The CDR3 region is CAWSPGQVYSNQPQHF. The CDR3 nucleotides read TGTGCCTGGAGTCCCGGACAGGTGTATAGCAATCAGCCCCAGCATTTT. The genes are TRBV30 and TRBJ1-5; 7 positions match TRBD1. This CDR3 has 16 amino acids. The germline V gene encodes CDR1 GTSNPN and CDR2 SVGIG (reference sequence). V was clipped by 2 bases and J by 0 bases; unmatched bases: 7.

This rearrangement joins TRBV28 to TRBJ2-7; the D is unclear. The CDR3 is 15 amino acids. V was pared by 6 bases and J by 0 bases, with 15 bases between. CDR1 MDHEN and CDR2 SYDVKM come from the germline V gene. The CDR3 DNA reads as TGTGCCAGCAGAGCACAAGGTCGTAGCTCCTACGAGCAGTACTTC. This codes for CASRAQGRSSYEQYF.

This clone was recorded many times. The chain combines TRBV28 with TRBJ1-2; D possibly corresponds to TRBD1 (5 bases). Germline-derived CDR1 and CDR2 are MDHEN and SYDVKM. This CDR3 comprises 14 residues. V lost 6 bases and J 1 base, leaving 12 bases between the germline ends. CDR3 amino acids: CASSTPGFNYGYTF. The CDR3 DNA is TGTGCCAGCAGCACACCAGGGTTTAACTATGGCTACACCTTC.

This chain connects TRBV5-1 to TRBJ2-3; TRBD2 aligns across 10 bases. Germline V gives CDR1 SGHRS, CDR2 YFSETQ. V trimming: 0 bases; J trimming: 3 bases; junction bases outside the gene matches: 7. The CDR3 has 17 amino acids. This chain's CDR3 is CASSLGTSGTLTDTQYF. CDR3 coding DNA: TGCGCCAGCAGCTTGGGAACTAGCGGGACTTTAACAGATACGCAGTATTTT.

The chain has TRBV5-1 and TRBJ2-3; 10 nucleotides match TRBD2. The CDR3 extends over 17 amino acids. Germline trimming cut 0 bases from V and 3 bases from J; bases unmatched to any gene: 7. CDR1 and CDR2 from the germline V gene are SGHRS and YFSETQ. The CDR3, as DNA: TGCGCCAGCAGCTTGGGTCTAGCGGGAGTATCTACAGATACGCAGTATTTT. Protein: CASSLGLAGVSTDTQYF.

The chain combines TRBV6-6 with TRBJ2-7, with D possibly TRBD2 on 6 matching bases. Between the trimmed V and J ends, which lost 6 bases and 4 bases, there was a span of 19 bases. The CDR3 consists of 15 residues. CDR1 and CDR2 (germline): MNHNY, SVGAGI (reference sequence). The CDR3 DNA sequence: TGTGCCAGCAGCCTTGGGGGACTGGTCCCTTACGAGCAGTACTTC. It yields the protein CASSLGGLVPYEQYF.

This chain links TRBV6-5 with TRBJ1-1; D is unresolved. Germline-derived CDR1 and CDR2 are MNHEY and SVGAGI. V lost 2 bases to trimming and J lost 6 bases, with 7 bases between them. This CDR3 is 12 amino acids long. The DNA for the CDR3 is TGTGCCAGCAGTTACCCCCCGTCTGAAGCTTTCTTT. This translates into CASSYPPSEAFF.

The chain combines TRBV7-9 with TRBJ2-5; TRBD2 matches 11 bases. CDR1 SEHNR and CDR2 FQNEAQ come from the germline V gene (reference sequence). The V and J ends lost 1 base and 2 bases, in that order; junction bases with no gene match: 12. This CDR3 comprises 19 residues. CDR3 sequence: CASSLGGLTSGILQETQYF. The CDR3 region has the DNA TGTGCCAGCAGCTTAGGTGGTCTGACTAGCGGGATCTTACAAGAGACCCAGTACTTC.

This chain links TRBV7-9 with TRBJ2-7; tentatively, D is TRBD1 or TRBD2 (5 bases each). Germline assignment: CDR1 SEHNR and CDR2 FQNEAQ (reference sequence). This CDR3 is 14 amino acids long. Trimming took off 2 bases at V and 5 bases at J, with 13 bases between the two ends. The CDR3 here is CASSLSGIGDEQYF. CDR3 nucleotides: TGTGCCAGCAGCTTATCAGGGATCGGGGACGAGCAGTACTTC.

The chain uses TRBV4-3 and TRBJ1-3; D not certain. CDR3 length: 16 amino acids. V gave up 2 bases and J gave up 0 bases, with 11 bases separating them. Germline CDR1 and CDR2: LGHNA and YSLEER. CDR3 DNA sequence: TGCGCCAGCAGCCAATCAATGGGAAACTCTGGAAACACCATATATTTT. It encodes CASSQSMGNSGNTIYF.